Shown below are 32 T cell receptor beta chains from a single sample sequenced in a study of T cells in Graves' hyperthyroidism and ophthalmopathy. There were TCR beta CDR3 regions amplified from RNA transcripts. HTBI primers were used for first-round RT-PCR of the TCR CDR3. MiXCR, applied by TCRdb to the multiplex PCR reads, yields one record per CDR3 protein. The table includes around 250,000 distinct CDR3 sequences, 13% to 15% detected once. The sample comprised blood. The receptors were sampled from a woman aged 40 to 49 with Graves' hyperthyroidism that later progressed to Graves' ophthalmopathy.

The sample holds many counts of this clonotype. This chain connects TRBV7-9 to TRBJ2-5; weak D call: TRBD2 (6 bases). Per germline, CDR1 SEHNR and CDR2 FQNEAQ (reference sequence). This CDR3 contains 14 residues. The V gene lost 0 bases and the J gene lost 4 bases, with 9 bases spanning the gap. For the CDR3, the DNA is TGTGCCAGCAGCTTAGCGGGAGGTGGAGAGACCCAGTACTTC. This codes for CASSLAGGGETQYF. The full variable domain, its missing parts supplied by reference TRBV7-9 and TRBJ2-5, is DTGVSQNPRHKITKRGQNVTFRCDPISEHNRLYWYRQTLGQGPEFLTYFQNEAQLEKSRLLSDRFSAERPKGSFSTLEIQRTEQGDSAMYLCASSLAGGGETQYFGPGTRLLVL.

This clonotype was seen ten or more times. The chain links TRBV6-5 to TRBJ2-7, with D hard to call. V was clipped by 2 bases and J by 7 bases, with 6 bases between them. Germline CDR1 and CDR2: MNHEY and SVGAGI. CDR3 length: 11 residues. The CDR3 DNA reads as TGTGCCAGCAGTTACGGGGTTGAGCAGTACTTC. Amino acid sequence: CASSYGVEQYF.

This clonotype has a count of ten or more. The V call is TRBV7-9, the J call TRBJ2-7; D is undetermined. The CDR3 totals 13 residues. Trimming pared 5 bases from V and 0 bases from J, leaving 8 bases between. Germline values: CDR1 SEHNR, CDR2 FQNEAQ (reference sequence). CDR3 region: CASSEIYSYEQYF. The CDR3 DNA sequence: TGTGCCAGCAGCGAGATCTACTCCTACGAGCAGTACTTC.

The rearrangement uses TRBV5-1 and TRBJ2-3, with 11 bases aligning to TRBD2. Germline-derived CDR1 and CDR2 are SGHRS and YFSETQ. With V trimmed by 3 bases and J by 2 bases, 5 bases remained unmatched. The CDR3 spans 16 residues. The CDR3 is CASSWELAGDTDTQYF. The CDR3 DNA follows: TGCGCCAGCAGCTGGGAACTAGCGGGAGACACAGATACGCAGTATTTT.

This clonotype was observed many times. The chain recombines TRBV9 with TRBJ1-2; perhaps TRBD1 as D (5 bases). Germline CDR1 is SGDLS and CDR2 is YYNGEE. Deletions cut 0 bases from V and 7 bases from J, with 16 bases between. The CDR3 runs to 15 residues. The DNA of the CDR3 is TGTGCCAGCAGCGTAGCTGTAGAGGGGCTGGTTGGCTACACCTTC. Its translation: CASSVAVEGLVGYTF.

In this sample, this clonotype turned up once. The gene calls are TRBV6-5 and TRBJ2-7; D might be TRBD1 (6 bases). Germline CDR1 reads MNHEY; CDR2 reads SVGAGI. Between the trimmed V and J ends, which lost 4 bases and 1 base, there was a span of 14 bases. This CDR3 contains 15 residues. CDR3 sequence reads: CASSLVPGESYEQYF. The CDR3 DNA reads TGTGCCAGCAGTTTAGTCCCAGGGGAATCCTACGAGCAGTACTTC.

This clonotype was seen ten or more times. V and J are TRBV3-1 and TRBJ1-1; no definite D call. The germline V gene has CDR1 LGHDT and CDR2 YNNKEL (reference sequence). The CDR3 spans 15 residues. The ends were cut back, 2 bases at V and 3 bases at J, with 13 bases in the middle. DNA of the CDR3: TGTGCCAGCAGCCAATCCTACCACTTGGACACTGAAGCTTTCTTT. This sequence encodes CASSQSYHLDTEAFF.

The table lists this clonotype with a few counts. This chain joins TRBV12-3 or TRBV12-4 and TRBJ1-4, with D perhaps matching TRBD1 (6 bases). V lost 4 bases to trimming and J lost 5 bases, with 17 bases between them. The CDR3 runs to 16 residues. The CDR3 is CASSYKGQLQNEKLFF. The CDR3 DNA is TGTGCCAGCAGTTACAAAGGACAGCTCCAAAATGAAAAACTGTTTTTT.

This chain joins TRBV6-5 and TRBJ1-2, with 9 bases fitting TRBD1. The CDR3 totals 14 residues. From germline, CDR1 is MNHEY and CDR2 SVGAGI. The trim removed 2 bases at V and 8 bases at J, leaving 6 bases unmatched. For the CDR3, the DNA is TGTGCCAGCAGTTACGGCGGGACAGGGAACGGCTACACCTTC. Encoded protein: CASSYGGTGNGYTF.

The chain employs TRBV7-9 and TRBJ2-7; 9 nucleotides line up with TRBD2. The V gene's germline CDR1 is SEHNR and CDR2 FQNEAQ (reference sequence). Trimming took 0 bases from V and 2 from J; bases not matched to a gene: 5. CDR3 length: 16 residues. The CDR3 nucleotides are TGTGCCAGCAGCTTAGCCTATGTAGCGGGAGCCTACGAGCAGTACTTC. Residues: CASSLAYVAGAYEQYF.

This clonotype showed up many times. V is TRBV7-9 and J is TRBJ2-1; 7 bases are a match to TRBD1. The trim removed 3 bases at V and 4 bases at J, leaving 6 bases unmatched. The germline V gene has CDR1 SEHNR and CDR2 FQNEAQ (reference sequence). The length of the CDR3 is 15 residues. In DNA, the CDR3 is TGTGCCAGCAGCTTTGGACAGGCTTCGTACAATGAGCAGTTCTTC. It yields the protein CASSFGQASYNEQFF.

This clonotype occurred many times. The chain combines TRBV6-1 with TRBJ2-3; D may be TRBD2 (5 bases). Germline V CDR1 and CDR2: MNHNS, SASEGT. CDR3 length equals 14 residues. V was shortened by 6 bases and J by 2 bases, with 12 bases between the two germline ends. Here the CDR3 reads CASRERMHTDTQYF. The CDR3 DNA is TGTGCCAGCAGAGAGCGGATGCACACAGATACGCAGTATTTT.

The sample holds many counts of this clonotype. The chain combines TRBV2 with TRBJ2-7; D unclear. The germline CDR1 and CDR2 sequences are SNHLY and FYNNEI. The ends were cut back, 3 bases at V and 6 bases at J, with 3 bases in the middle. The CDR3 has 10 residues. DNA for the CDR3: TGTGCCAGCAGTGAGGCCGAGCAGTACTTC. Protein sequence: CASSEAEQYF.

V is TRBV28 and J is TRBJ2-1; 9 bases are a match to TRBD1. Germline trimming cut 6 bases from V and 7 bases from J; bases unmatched to any gene: 10. Germline V CDR1 and CDR2: MDHEN, SYDVKM. The CDR3 extends over 15 amino acids. The CDR3 bases are TGTGCCAGCAGCCTAGCCGGGACAGGGAATAATGAGCAGTTCTTC. Protein sequence: CASSLAGTGNNEQFF. The entire variable domain, with the rest obtained from reference TRBV28 and TRBJ2-1, is as follows: DVKVTQSSRYLVKRTGEKVFLECVQDMDHENMFWYRQDPGLGLRLIYFSYDVKMKEKGDIPEGYSVSREKKERFSLILESASTNQTSMYLCASSLAGTGNNEQFFGPGTRLTVL.

This clonotype occurred many times. DNA of the CDR3: TGTGCCAGCAGTATCAGGGACAACGTATACGAGCAGTACTTC. Translating it yields CASSIRDNVYEQYF. The chain links TRBV28 to TRBJ2-7; weak D call: TRBD1 (6 bases). The V end was cut by 5 bases, the J end by 4 bases, with 15 bases between. CDR3 length: 14 amino acids. Per the germline V gene, CDR1 is MDHEN and CDR2 is SYDVKM.

As concerns this clonotype: This sequence may be a read error, since a much larger clone differs from it by one base. The chain employs TRBV28 and TRBJ2-1, with D possibly being TRBD2 (5 bases). V dropped 3 bases and J dropped 10 bases, with 10 bases sitting between them. Germline CDR1 MDHEN, CDR2 SYDVKM. CDR3 length: 12 amino acids. CDR3 DNA sequence: TGTGCCAGCAGTTTTGCGGGCTACGAGCAGTTCTTC. This encodes CASSFAGYEQFF.

Ten or more counts support this clonotype. The chain couples TRBV28 to TRBJ2-7; TRBD2 matches 11 bases. The junction had 4 bases not matched to a gene; V was cut back by 3 bases and J by 6 bases. CDR1 is MDHEN, CDR2 SYDVKM, per germline. This CDR3 has 14 residues. CDR3 nucleotide sequence: TGTGCCAGCAGTTTTGAGCTAGCGGGAGGCGAGCAGTACTTC. Protein product: CASSFELAGGEQYF.

This clonotype was observed at least ten times. The chain employs TRBV18 and TRBJ2-1; D unresolved. Germline CDR1 KGHSH, CDR2 LQKENI. The CDR3 spans 12 residues. The V and J ends lost 3 bases and 7 bases respectively, with 7 bases between them. The CDR3 loop reads CASSPTGNEQFF. Here the CDR3 DNA reads TGTGCCAGCTCACCTACTGGTAATGAGCAGTTCTTC.

There are many counts of this clonotype. This chain joins TRBV4-1 and TRBJ2-3, with 11 positions matching TRBD2. CDR1 MGHRA and CDR2 YSYEKL come from the germline V gene. The CDR3 loop spans 16 amino acids. Trimming removed 5 bases from V and 2 bases from J; junction bases left unmatched: 6. This CDR3 reads CASSSILAGVTDTQYF. CDR3 DNA sequence: TGCGCCAGCAGCTCCATACTAGCGGGAGTCACAGATACGCAGTATTTT.

At least ten counts were recorded for this clonotype. V usage is TRBV12-3 or TRBV12-4 and J usage is TRBJ2-7; TRBD1 matches 9 bases. V shed 5 bases and J 5 bases; nucleotides not matched to a gene: 10. There are 15 residues in the CDR3. In nucleotides, the CDR3 is TGTGCCAGCAGTCTAAGACAGGGGGGTAGCAACGAGCAGTACTTC. It translates to CASSLRQGGSNEQYF.

This clonotype has ten or more counts. The gene calls are TRBV12-3 or TRBV12-4 and TRBJ2-1; D ambiguous. CDR3 size: 16 residues. V was cut by 2 bases and J by 6 bases, with 17 bases left in between. CDR3 DNA: TGTGCCAGCAGTTTAATGAGGATTAGGGCGAGCAATGAGCAGTTCTTC. Amino acids: CASSLMRIRASNEQFF.

The genes are TRBV27 and TRBJ2-7; 9 bases match TRBD1. Per germline, CDR1 MNHEY and CDR2 SMNVEV (reference sequence). This CDR3 spans 14 amino acids. V gave up 3 bases and J gave up 5 bases; unmatched junction bases: 5. CDR3 sequence (DNA): TGTGCCAGCAGTTTTAGGGGACAGGGAGACGAGCAGTACTTC. This encodes CASSFRGQGDEQYF.

This clonotype came up many times. The V call is TRBV4-1, the J call TRBJ2-2; TRBD2 might be the D (7 bases). The CDR3 runs to 16 residues. The V gene's germline CDR1 is MGHRA and CDR2 YSYEKL. Trimming shortened V by 1 base and J by 4 bases, and 13 bases separated the two germline ends. CDR3 amino acids: CASSQVRGAITGELFF. CDR3 nucleotide sequence: TGCGCCAGCAGCCAAGTTCGGGGGGCAATCACCGGGGAGCTGTTTTTT.

The chain couples TRBV6-1 to TRBJ1-2; 7 bases are shared with TRBD1. Trimming removed 6 bases from V and 2 bases from J; junction bases left unmatched: 12. Germline V gene data show CDR1 as MNHNS and CDR2 as SASEGT. The CDR3 sequence is 16 residues long. CDR3 in amino acids: CASRGPRGQMNYGYTF. The CDR3 DNA reads TGTGCCAGCAGGGGACCTCGGGGACAGATGAACTATGGCTACACCTTC.

The chain couples TRBV5-6 to TRBJ2-7, with D possibly being TRBD1 or TRBD2 (6 bases each). Trimming pared 0 bases from V and 6 bases from J, leaving 10 bases between. This CDR3 comprises 13 residues. Germline assignment: CDR1 SGHDT and CDR2 YYEEEE. CDR3: CASSLVGGSEQYF. In DNA form, the CDR3 reads TGTGCCAGCAGCTTGGTCGGGGGCTCCGAGCAGTACTTC.

Many counts were recorded for this clonotype. The V gene is TRBV12-3 or TRBV12-4, the J gene TRBJ2-1, with TRBD2 matching over 7 bases. The CDR3 covers 17 residues. J was trimmed by 6 bases and V by 3 bases; bases with no gene match: 14. DNA for the CDR3: TGTGCCAGCAGTTTTGGGGGAGGGCCTTTTATTGGCAATGAGCAGTTCTTC. It yields the protein CASSFGGGPFIGNEQFF.

V and J are TRBV9 and TRBJ2-5, with 7 bases aligning to TRBD1. V lost 1 base and J lost 5; bases outside the gene matches: 20. The CDR3 covers 19 residues. Germline values: CDR1 SGDLS, CDR2 YYNGEE. The CDR3, as DNA: TGTGCCAGCAGCGTAAATAAGGGACAGCAAGAAAATAGTGAGGAGACCCAGTACTTC. This translates into CASSVNKGQQENSEETQYF. Supplemented by reference TRBV9 and TRBJ2-5, the full variable domain reads DSGVTQTPKHLITATGQRVTLRCSPRSGDLSVYWYQQSLDQGLQFLIQYYNGEERAKGNILERFSAQQFPDLHSELNLSSLELGDSALYFCASSVNKGQQENSEETQYFGPGTRLLVL.

CDR3 sequence: CASSFYFMNTEAFF. As DNA, the CDR3 is TGCGCCAGCAGCTTCTACTTCATGAACACTGAAGCTTTCTTT. V is TRBV5-1 and J is TRBJ1-1; D unresolved. V lost 2 bases and J lost 0, with 8 bases in between. Germline values: CDR1 SGHRS, CDR2 YFSETQ. This CDR3 comprises 14 residues.

This clonotype has ten or more counts. V usage is TRBV28 and J usage is TRBJ2-7, with 7 bases lining up with TRBD1. The CDR3 runs 16 residues. J gave up 1 base and V 6 bases, and 12 bases lay outside the gene matches. The germline V gene has CDR1 MDHEN and CDR2 SYDVKM. CDR3 region: CASSTRGQISSYEQYF. DNA of the CDR3: TGTGCCAGCAGCACAAGGGGACAGATCAGTTCCTACGAGCAGTACTTC.

The rearrangement joins TRBV6-5 to TRBJ2-7; D is tentatively TRBD1 or TRBD2 (5 bases each). CDR1 MNHEY and CDR2 SVGAGI come from the germline V gene. The CDR3 loop spans 14 amino acids. Deletions cut 0 bases from V and 5 bases from J, with 11 bases between. This CDR3 reads CASSYSRGDHEQYF. The CDR3 DNA is TGTGCCAGCAGTTACTCGAGGGGAGACCACGAGCAGTACTTC.

The rearrangement uses TRBV7-2 and TRBJ1-2; no reliable D call. CDR3 length equals 15 residues. CDR1 and CDR2 from the germline V gene are SGHTA and FQGNSA. V was clipped by 2 bases and J by 7 bases, with 17 bases between them. CDR3 in amino acids: CASSLTRVREGGYTF. The CDR3 DNA is TGTGCCAGCAGCTTAACGAGGGTGCGAGAGGGTGGCTACACCTTC. Full variable domain (rest looked up from reference TRBV7-2 and TRBJ1-2): GAGVSQSPSNKVTEKGKDVELRCDPISGHTALYWYRQSLGQGLEFLIYFQGNSAPDKSGLPSDRFSAERTGGSVSTLTIQRTQQEDSAVYLCASSLTRVREGGYTFGSGTRLTVV.

The V call is TRBV6-1, the J call TRBJ1-1, with D unclear. CDR1 is MNHNS and CDR2 is SASEGT in the germline V gene. The CDR3 runs to 14 residues. The V end lost 5 bases, the J end lost 1 base, and 11 bases lay between the germline ends. The CDR3 bases are TGTGCCAGCAGTATAGAACGGCAGAACACTGAAGCTTTCTTT. Protein sequence: CASSIERQNTEAFF.